The next 26 T cell receptor beta chains were all read from a single sample in a study of identical twins' blood T cells. TCRdb ran MiXCR on the 5' RACE reads and lists one entry per CDR3 protein. Of around 380,000 distinct CDR3 sequences detected, 28% appear once; the ten largest clones hold about 6%. The sequencing input was PBMCs. The receptors were sampled from a woman aged 18-55 years in good health.

The genes are TRBV20-1 and TRBJ2-2; D unresolved. Germline V gene lookup returns CDR1 DFQATT and CDR2 SNEGSKA (reference sequence). The CDR3 spans 11 residues. Between the trimmed V and J ends, which lost 5 bases and 7 bases, there was a span of 8 bases. The DNA of the CDR3 is TGCAGTGCTGGTTACGGCGGGGAGCTGTTTTTT. Its protein is CSAGYGGELFF.

The chain couples TRBV20-1 to TRBJ1-5; possibly TRBD1 for D (5 bases). Trimming stripped 3 bases from V and 3 bases from J, with 15 bases between. This CDR3 is 15 amino acids long. From germline, CDR1 is DFQATT and CDR2 SNEGSKA (reference sequence). For the CDR3, the DNA is TGCAGTGCTAGCAGGGTAGAATATACCAATCAGCCCCAGCATTTT. Its protein product is CSASRVEYTNQPQHF.

This clonotype was picked up a small number of times. CDR3 sequence reads: CASSLIPQDTEAFF. CDR3 DNA: TGTGCCAGCAGCTTAATTCCCCAAGACACTGAAGCTTTCTTT. The V gene is TRBV7-2, the J gene TRBJ1-1, with D hard to call. Germline V gene sequence: CDR1 SGHTA, CDR2 FQGNSA. V was trimmed by 2 bases and J by 3 bases, leaving 10 bases between them. There are 14 residues in the CDR3.

This rearrangement joins TRBV7-6 to TRBJ2-1, with TRBD2 matching 7 bases. The CDR3 sequence is 15 residues long. Germline CDR1 and CDR2: SGHVS and FNYEAQ. V was clipped by 1 base and J by 3 bases; unmatched bases: 3. In DNA form, the CDR3 reads TGTGCCAGCAGCTTAGGACTAGCCTTCTACAATGAGCAGTTCTTC. Translated: CASSLGLAFYNEQFF.

V usage is TRBV2 and J usage is TRBJ1-1, with 7 nucleotides matching TRBD1. Germline V gene data show CDR1 as SNHLY and CDR2 as FYNNEI. The CDR3 is 13 residues long. J lost 7 bases, V lost 5 bases, and 7 bases had no gene match. The CDR3 protein is CASSYRRDSEAFF. The CDR3, as DNA: TGTGCCAGCAGTTATCGAAGGGACAGTGAAGCTTTCTTT.

This clonotype has at least ten counts. The V call is TRBV4-1, the J call TRBJ1-3; D gene unclear. Trimming removed 0 bases at V and 3 bases at J, with 0 bases between. There are 12 residues in the CDR3. Germline V CDR1 and CDR2: MGHRA, YSYEKL. The CDR3 coding sequence is TGCGCCAGCAGCCAAGATGGAAACACCATATATTTT. Its translation: CASSQDGNTIYF.

This clonotype was recorded a few times. The gene calls are TRBV6-1 and TRBJ2-2; 10 bases match TRBD1. This CDR3 is 15 amino acids long. V lost 8 bases, J lost 5 bases, and 8 bases stayed unmatched. From germline, CDR1 is MNHNS and CDR2 SASEGT. The CDR3 DNA follows: TGTGCCAGCGACCGGGACAGGGGTAGGACCGGGGAGCTGTTTTTT. Translating it yields CASDRDRGRTGELFF.

The chain links TRBV7-8 to TRBJ1-1, with 7 bases identical to TRBD1. The germline CDR1 and CDR2 sequences are SGHVS and FQNEAQ. Germline trimming cut 5 bases from V and 2 bases from J; bases unmatched to any gene: 8. The CDR3 consists of 15 residues. CDR3 in DNA: TGTGCCAGCAGCCCTCAGGGACAGACAAACACTGAAGCTTTCTTT. Protein product: CASSPQGQTNTEAFF.

The V and J genes are TRBV5-1 and TRBJ2-2; weak D call: TRBD1 (6 bases). Germline V CDR1 and CDR2: SGHRS, YFSETQ. Trimming took off 0 bases at V and 8 bases at J, with 14 bases between the two ends. The CDR3 totals 15 residues. In DNA, the CDR3 is TGCGCCAGCAGCTTGGCGGGACACGAGACGGGGGAGCTGTTTTTT. Amino acid sequence: CASSLAGHETGELFF.

The chain links TRBV10-3 to TRBJ1-5, with TRBD1 matching 7 bases. There are 13 residues in the CDR3. V lost 4 bases and J lost 4; bases outside the gene matches: 1. Germline V gives CDR1 ENHRY, CDR2 SYGVKD. The CDR3 DNA reads as TGTGCCATCAGTGCACAGGGGAATCAGCCCCAGCATTTT. Protein product: CAISAQGNQPQHF.

This clonotype was recorded a few times. This sequence joins TRBV10-3 and TRBJ1-1, with D hard to call. Looked up from germline, CDR1 is ENHRY and CDR2 is SYGVKD. Between the trimmed V and J ends, which lost 2 bases and 0 bases, there was a span of 10 bases. CDR3 length: 15 amino acids. The CDR3 nucleotides read TGTGCCATCAGTGAGGGACCCCGCATGAACACTGAAGCTTTCTTT. Translation gives CAISEGPRMNTEAFF.

The V gene is TRBV27, the J gene TRBJ1-1, with D perhaps TRBD1 (6 bases). V lost 7 bases, J lost 1 base, and 13 bases lay in between. Germline CDR1 is MNHEY and CDR2 is SMNVEV (reference sequence). The CDR3 has 14 amino acids. CDR3 in amino acids: CASKTQGWNTEAFF. CDR3 DNA sequence: TGTGCCAGCAAAACCCAGGGGTGGAACACTGAAGCTTTCTTT.

Points on this clonotype: At one end the junction does not follow the germline gene, possibly because of a read error. V gene TRBV29-1 combines with J gene TRBJ2-1; D is perhaps TRBD2 (5 bases). The germline CDR1 and CDR2 sequences are SQVTM and ANQGSEA. The CDR3 extends over 14 amino acids. The CDR3 protein is CSVPRGASYNGQFF. The CDR3, as DNA: TGCAGCGTTCCTCGGGGAGCCTCCTACAATGGGCAGTTCTTC.

Ten or more counts support this clonotype. The rearrangement links TRBV20-1 to TRBJ2-3; 8 bases are shared with TRBD2. The CDR3 loop spans 16 amino acids. Germline trimming cut 0 bases from V and 1 base from J; bases unmatched to any gene: 6. The germline gives CDR1 DFQATT, CDR2 SNEGSKA (reference sequence). CDR3 residues: CSARDGKTSGTDTQYF. The CDR3 DNA reads as TGCAGTGCTAGAGATGGGAAGACTAGCGGCACAGATACGCAGTATTTT.

There are a few counts of this clonotype. The chain has TRBV14 and TRBJ2-1; tentatively, D is TRBD2 (5 bases). This CDR3 is built from 12 residues. The V end lost 9 bases, the J end lost 5 bases, and 11 bases lay between the germline ends. Germline values: CDR1 SGHDN, CDR2 FVKESK. CDR3 in DNA: TGTGCCAGTGCCTCGGAGGACAATGAGCAGTTCTTC. Its translation is CASASEDNEQFF.

This clonotype was picked up a small number of times. The V call is TRBV27, the J call TRBJ2-5; the D call may be TRBD1 or TRBD2 (5 bases each). The CDR3 is 13 residues long. V was trimmed by 0 bases and J by 4 bases, leaving 6 bases between them. Looked up from germline, CDR1 is MNHEY and CDR2 is SMNVEV (reference sequence). CDR3 loop: CASSLSRGETQYF. The CDR3 bases are TGTGCCAGCAGTTTATCGAGGGGAGAGACCCAGTACTTC.

This clonotype was observed a handful of times. CDR3 sequence reads: CASSWDRAGIGNIQYF. The DNA of the CDR3 is TGTGCCAGCAGCTGGGACCGCGCTGGGATTGGAAACATTCAGTACTTC. V and J are TRBV7-9 and TRBJ2-4; the D gene could be TRBD1 or TRBD2 (5 bases each). The CDR3 totals 16 residues. The V end lost 4 bases, the J end lost 6 bases, and 19 bases lay between the germline ends. The germline CDR1 and CDR2 sequences are SEHNR and FQNEAQ (reference sequence).

The chain couples TRBV14 to TRBJ2-3; 7 positions agree with TRBD2. V shed 4 bases and J 2 bases; nucleotides not matched to a gene: 3. Germline V gene data show CDR1 as SGHDN and CDR2 as FVKESK. The CDR3 sequence is 14 residues long. The CDR3 here is CASSRLATTDTQYF. Written as DNA, the CDR3 is TGTGCCAGCAGCCGACTAGCCACCACAGATACGCAGTATTTT.

This chain links TRBV7-9 with TRBJ1-1; D gene ambiguous. The germline gives CDR1 SEHNR, CDR2 FQNEAQ (reference sequence). The germline V and J ends were trimmed by 5 bases and 2 bases, with 12 bases remaining between them. This CDR3 region has 14 residues. The CDR3 reads CASSDQLVNTEAFF. CDR3 coding DNA: TGTGCCAGCAGCGACCAGCTCGTTAACACTGAAGCTTTCTTT.

This clonotype has a handful of counts. The chain is built from TRBV29-1 and TRBJ1-5; unclear D gene. Looked up from germline, CDR1 is SQVTM and CDR2 is ANQGSEA. The germline V and J ends were trimmed by 4 bases and 4 bases, with 2 bases remaining between them. This CDR3 has 10 amino acids. Written as DNA, the CDR3 is TGCAGCGTTGGGAATCAGCCCCAGCATTTT. Protein product: CSVGNQPQHF.

The chain uses TRBV7-9 and TRBJ1-4; possible D gene TRBD1, 6 bases. The CDR3 spans 14 residues. V was clipped by 5 bases and J by 3 bases, with 10 bases between them. Germline values: CDR1 SEHNR, CDR2 FQNEAQ (reference sequence). The DNA for the CDR3 is TGTGCCAGCAGCCAAGGGGGGGCTAATGAAAAACTGTTTTTT. It translates to CASSQGGANEKLFF.

In its sample, this clonotype was seen a few times. The chain is built from TRBV4-3 and TRBJ2-7; TRBD1 aligns across 9 bases. In germline, CDR1 is LGHNA, CDR2 YSLEER. The CDR3 has 15 residues. Losses at the gene ends were 3 bases for V and 4 bases for J; bases not matched to a gene: 7. Here the CDR3 DNA reads TGCGCCAGCAGCCAGGGACAGGGTGGGAGATACGAGCAGTACTTC. Translating gives CASSQGQGGRYEQYF.

This clonotype was seen ten or more times. The gene calls are TRBV10-3 and TRBJ1-6, with 7 bases that match TRBD1. Looked up from germline, CDR1 is ENHRY and CDR2 is SYGVKD. J lost 3 bases, V lost 6 bases, and 14 bases had no gene match. CDR3 length: 18 amino acids. CDR3 sequence: CAIRASGTDRFYNSPLHF. CDR3 sequence (DNA): TGTGCCATCAGGGCATCCGGGACAGATCGATTCTATAATTCACCCCTCCACTTT.

The CDR3 sequence: CSATGERGYYEQYF. CDR3 DNA: TGCAGTGCTACGGGGGAGCGGGGATACTACGAGCAGTACTTC. The V gene is TRBV20-1, the J gene TRBJ2-7, with TRBD2 identical over 7 bases. Germline assignment: CDR1 DFQATT and CDR2 SNEGSKA (reference sequence). This CDR3 has 14 residues. Trimming removed 4 bases from V and 3 bases from J; junction bases left unmatched: 9.

This clonotype was seen a handful of times. V is TRBV20-1 and J is TRBJ1-2, with no clear D. This CDR3 has 16 residues. Germline lookup yields CDR1 DFQATT and CDR2 SNEGSKA (reference sequence). V lost 0 bases, J lost 0 bases, and 14 bases lay in between. The CDR3 region is CSARDGRQESNYGYTF. The CDR3 DNA follows: TGCAGTGCTAGAGATGGTCGTCAGGAGTCTAACTATGGCTACACCTTC.

CDR3 nucleotides: TGCAGTGCAAACCGAGGTGCAGGGGGGCATGGCTACACCTTC. Translated: CSANRGAGGHGYTF. This sequence joins TRBV20-1 and TRBJ1-2; 7 bases map to TRBD1. The CDR3 is 14 residues long. Germline V gives CDR1 DFQATT, CDR2 SNEGSKA (reference sequence). Trimming took 6 bases from V and 6 from J; bases not matched to a gene: 13.